The next 15 T cell receptor beta chains were all read from a single sample in a study of T cell repertoires in cytomegalovirus infection. One entry per CDR3 protein results from TCRdb running MiXCR on the reads. The sample records over 250,000 distinct CDR3 sequences, roughly 25% being singletons. Sequenced sample: PBMCs. The receptors shown here come from a human donor in good health (CMV status not recorded). Some clones in this sample may be carry-over from other donors' samples.

In its sample, this clonotype was seen many times. The V and J genes are TRBV7-2 and TRBJ1-6; possible D gene TRBD1, 5 bases. The V end lost 1 base, the J end lost 7 bases, and 11 bases lay between the germline ends. The CDR3 consists of 15 residues. Germline V gene lookup returns CDR1 SGHTA and CDR2 FQGNSA. The CDR3 sequence is CASSLGWGGNSPLHF. In DNA form, the CDR3 reads TGTGCCAGCAGCTTAGGGTGGGGGGGGAATTCACCCCTCCACTTT.

There are a few counts of this clonotype. CDR3: CASSLDQGARTGELFF. The CDR3 nucleotides are TGTGCCAGCAGCTTAGACCAGGGGGCGCGAACCGGGGAGCTGTTTTTT. The chain employs TRBV7-6 and TRBJ2-2, with 8 bases matching TRBD1. CDR3 length: 16 amino acids. Trimming removed 1 base from V and 5 bases from J; junction bases left unmatched: 6. Germline CDR1 SGHVS, CDR2 FNYEAQ.

There are many counts of this clonotype. The rearrangement links TRBV5-4 to TRBJ1-1; D may be TRBD1 (5 bases). The CDR3 sequence is 17 residues long. Trimming took off 4 bases at V and 0 bases at J, with 19 bases between the two ends. Germline lookup yields CDR1 SGHNT and CDR2 YYREEE (reference sequence). This CDR3 is CASSRGGRDPMNTEAFF. DNA of the CDR3: TGTGCCAGCAGCAGGGGAGGGCGCGACCCCATGAACACTGAAGCTTTCTTT.

V is TRBV19 and J is TRBJ1-1, with D possibly TRBD1 on 6 matching bases. Germline V lookup: CDR1 LNHDA, CDR2 SQIVND (reference sequence). CDR3 length equals 15 residues. V was cut by 5 bases and J by 4 bases, with 17 bases left in between. The CDR3 protein is CASSPSGGAGTEAFF. In DNA form, the CDR3 reads TGTGCCAGTAGTCCCAGCGGGGGCGCGGGCACTGAAGCTTTCTTT.

This clonotype was seen repeatedly, ten times or more. The chain uses TRBV7-2 and TRBJ2-5, with D unresolved. V lost 6 bases, J lost 5 bases, and 7 bases lay in between. The length of the CDR3 is 11 residues. Germline CDR1 SGHTA, CDR2 FQGNSA. In DNA, the CDR3 is TGTGCCAGCAGGGGCCTCGAGACCCAGTACTTC. Translated, it gives CASRGLETQYF.

This clonotype was seen a few times. The chain combines TRBV19 with TRBJ1-1; TRBD1 might be the D (6 bases). The CDR3 loop spans 12 amino acids. Germline-derived CDR1 and CDR2 are LNHDA and SQIVND (reference sequence). The V gene lost 6 bases and the J gene lost 4 bases, with 9 bases spanning the gap. DNA of the CDR3: TGTGCCAGTAGCCCACAGGGCACTGAAGCTTTCTTT. Translating it yields CASSPQGTEAFF.

This clonotype was seen a few times. CDR3 coding DNA: TGTGCCAGCAGCCCTGGGACTAGCCGAGAGACCCAGTACTTC. Residues: CASSPGTSRETQYF. The chain combines TRBV7-9 with TRBJ2-5, with TRBD2 matching over 9 bases. Germline V gives CDR1 SEHNR, CDR2 FQNEAQ (reference sequence). V gave up 5 bases and J gave up 4 bases; unmatched junction bases: 5. This CDR3 comprises 14 residues.

Ten or more counts support this clonotype. Here the CDR3 reads CASRKIAGGDTQYF. The CDR3 bases are TGTGCCAGCAGGAAGATAGCGGGAGGAGATACGCAGTATTTT. J is TRBJ2-3 and V is TRBV7-3; 10 bases are shared with TRBD2. CDR1 SGHTA and CDR2 FQGTGA come from the germline V gene. The CDR3 consists of 14 residues. With V trimmed by 6 bases and J by 5 bases, 5 bases remained unmatched.

This sequence joins TRBV6-5 and TRBJ2-3; 12 bases match TRBD2. CDR1 and CDR2 from the germline V gene are MNHEY and SVGAGI. J gave up 4 bases and V 5 bases, and 7 bases lay outside the gene matches. CDR3 length: 16 residues. The CDR3 sequence is CASSTLTSGRPDTQYF. CDR3 bases: TGTGCCAGCAGTACCTTGACTAGCGGGAGACCAGATACGCAGTATTTT.

This clonotype was picked up a small number of times. This chain connects TRBV20-1 to TRBJ2-4, with 7 positions matching TRBD2. The V segment lost 0 bases and the J segment 4 bases; nucleotides outside the gene matches: 3. Germline V gene sequence: CDR1 DFQATT, CDR2 SNEGSKA (reference sequence). The CDR3 spans 14 residues. The CDR3 DNA is TGCAGTGCTAGAGAGCCTAGCGGAAAAAACATTCAGTACTTC. Translated: CSAREPSGKNIQYF.

The genes are TRBV6-2 or TRBV6-3 and TRBJ1-5, with 8 nucleotides matching TRBD1. CDR1 is MNHEY and CDR2 is SVGEGT in the germline V gene. CDR3 size: 13 residues. V trimming: 6 bases; J trimming: 7 bases; junction bases outside the gene matches: 5. Written as DNA, the CDR3 is TGTGCCAGCAGAACAGGGGGGGACCAGCCCCAGCATTTT. Translated, it gives CASRTGGDQPQHF.

This clonotype was counted a few times. This rearrangement joins TRBV6-1 to TRBJ2-5, with D perhaps matching TRBD1 or TRBD2 (5 bases each). CDR3 size: 16 residues. The germline V gene has CDR1 MNHNS and CDR2 SASEGT. V lost 2 bases and J lost 3, with 16 bases in between. The CDR3 sequence is CASSEPAGRVEETQYF. The CDR3 DNA is TGTGCCAGCAGTGAACCCGCGGGCAGGGTTGAAGAGACCCAGTACTTC.

This clonotype was picked up a small number of times. The chain combines TRBV6-1 with TRBJ1-1; D is unclear. The germline V and J ends were trimmed by 5 bases and 5 bases, with 24 bases remaining between them. Germline CDR1 reads MNHNS; CDR2 reads SASEGT. The CDR3 length is 17 residues. CDR3 loop: CASSFPPNLSPRTEAFF. The CDR3 nucleotides are TGTGCCAGCAGTTTTCCTCCCAATTTGTCACCCAGAACTGAAGCTTTCTTT.

To note about this clonotype: A junction end diverges from the germline sequence, so it may reflect a read error. The V gene is TRBV20-1, the J gene TRBJ1-5; no reliable D call. Germline lookup yields CDR1 DFQATT and CDR2 SNEGSKA (reference sequence). This CDR3 contains 14 residues. This CDR3 is CSARDPRSNQPQLF. As DNA, the CDR3 is TGCAGTGCTAGAGATCCCCGGAGCAATCAGCCCCAGCTTTTT.

This clonotype was counted between two and nine times. The chain uses TRBV19 and TRBJ2-2; 11 bases match TRBD2. V gave up 6 bases and J gave up 3 bases; unmatched junction bases: 3. Germline V gene sequence: CDR1 LNHDA, CDR2 SQIVND (reference sequence). This CDR3 contains 15 residues. The CDR3 region has the DNA TGTGCCAGTAGACCACTAGCGGGGGACACCGGGGAGCTGTTTTTT. Encoded protein: CASRPLAGDTGELFF.